The T cell receptor (beta chain) described here comes from a study of T cells in localized non-small cell lung cancer. CDR3 length: 14 amino acids. The germline CDR1 and CDR2 sequences are MNHNS and SASEGT. Trimming cost V 6 bases and J 2 bases, with 13 bases left between them. Assay: immunoSEQ multiplex PCR; the TCRdb copy retains only in-frame clones and omits some. Here the sample spans roughly 40,000 clones, about four fifths being singletons. Sample: peripheral blood mononuclear cells, taken before any cancer treatment. This TCR was recovered from a male donor aged 60 or older with stage II lung adenocarcinoma. The chain links TRBV6-1 to TRBJ1-1; tentative D call: TRBD1 (5 bases). The CDR3 DNA reads TGTGCCAGCAGAGCTGACAGATTCAACACTGAAGCTTTCTTT. This codes for CASRADRFNTEAFF.